This T cell receptor beta chain was recorded in a study of vaccination and CD4 T cells after COVID-19. Turning to the study itself: The interval from dose two to post-vaccine sampling had a median of approximately 73 days, and it ranged from 14 to 241. The peptides that stimulated the cells were overlapping spike peptides from SARS-CoV-2, HCoV-NL63, HCoV-OC43 and HCoV-229E. Study-wide results and limits: This study had few convalescent patients and no early post-infection samples.

Comments on this clonotype: Its antigen remains unknown.

As to treatment: approximately nine-day PBMC culture with coronavirus spike peptide pools or control peptides (ViraFEST assay). Expanded clonotypes were found by TCR sequencing after peptide-pool stimulation (ViraFEST). V was cut by 0 bases and J by 6 bases, with 18 bases left in between. The CDR3 consists of 16 residues. Sequenced with the Oncomine TCR Beta short-read assay was DNA taken from cultured CD4+ T cells. TCRdb ran MiXCR on the PCR reads and lists one entry per CDR3 protein. Here the sample spans some 13,000 distinct CDR3 sequences, roughly 56% being singletons. This chain links TRBV23-1 with TRBJ2-7; no reliable D call. TRBV23-1 is filed as an ORF, its function uncertain. Sequenced input: CD4+ T cells from blood, cultured in vitro. The sequence was collected from a human donor who had recovered from COVID-19. CDR3 coding DNA: TGCGCCAGCAGTCAATCGAGGCAGCAGGCAGGTCCCGAGCAGTACTTC. Translating gives CASSQSRQQAGPEQYF.